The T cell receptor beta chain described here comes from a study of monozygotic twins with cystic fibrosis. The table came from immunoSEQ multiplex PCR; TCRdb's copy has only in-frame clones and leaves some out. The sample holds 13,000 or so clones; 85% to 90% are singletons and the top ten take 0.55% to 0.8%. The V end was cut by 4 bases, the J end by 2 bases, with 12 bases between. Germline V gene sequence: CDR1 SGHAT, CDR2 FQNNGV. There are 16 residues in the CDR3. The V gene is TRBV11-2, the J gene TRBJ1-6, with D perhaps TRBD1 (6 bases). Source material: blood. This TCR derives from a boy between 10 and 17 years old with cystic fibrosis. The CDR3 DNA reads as TGTGCCAGCAGCTCTAACAGGGTAACCTATAATTCACCCCTCCACTTT. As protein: CASSSNRVTYNSPLHF.